One and the same sample provided the 4 T cell receptor beta chains below, sequenced in a study of blood T cell repertoires in COVID-19. Libraries were prepared by immunoSEQ multiplex PCR; TCRdb keeps only in-frame clonotypes and omits some of them. The table lists 30,000 to 40,000 clones, approximately 82% of them singletons. Sample: peripheral blood. These receptors all come from a man at least 80 years old with active or convalescent COVID-19.

The chain has TRBV6-2 or TRBV6-3 and TRBJ2-1; 8 bases line up with TRBD2. The CDR3 covers 16 residues. Per germline, CDR1 MNHEY and CDR2 SVGEGT. V shed 4 bases, J shed 3 bases, and the junction held 8 bases outside the gene matches. CDR3 nucleotides: TGTGCCAGCAGTTCTTATAGCGGGGTCAACTACAATGAGCAGTTCTTC. Protein: CASSSYSGVNYNEQFF.

This clone has only a few counts. This chain uses TRBV7-2 with TRBJ1-1; the D is unclear. The CDR3 covers 15 residues. Between the trimmed V and J ends, which lost 4 bases and 0 bases, there was a span of 12 bases. CDR1 is SGHTA, CDR2 FQGNSA, per germline. The CDR3 region is CASSSRHYMNTEAFF. The CDR3 bases are TGTGCCAGCAGCTCCAGACATTACATGAACACTGAAGCTTTCTTT.

This chain joins TRBV6-2 or TRBV6-3 and TRBJ1-2; the match to TRBD1 covers 11 bases. Trimming at V came to 0 bases and at J to 7 bases, leaving 4 bases not matched to a gene. This CDR3 has 15 residues. In germline, CDR1 is MNHEY, CDR2 SVGEGT. The CDR3 coding sequence is TGTGCCAGCAGTTACTCCGGACAGGGGGCGGTTGGCTACACCTTC. This sequence encodes CASSYSGQGAVGYTF.

This rearrangement joins TRBV5-6 to TRBJ1-3; no clear D gene. This CDR3 spans 14 amino acids. From germline, CDR1 is SGHDT and CDR2 YYEEEE. V lost 3 bases, J lost 0 bases, and 7 bases lay in between. Here the CDR3 DNA reads TGTGCCAGCAGCTATGATAGCTCTGGAAACACCATATATTTT. Its translation is CASSYDSSGNTIYF. Based on the CDR3 plus reference TRBV5-6 and TRBJ1-3, the full variable domain is DAGVTQSPTHLIKTRGQQVTLRCSPKSGHDTVSWYQQALGQGPQFIFQYYEEEERQRGNFPDRFSGHQFPNYSSELNVNALLLGDSALYLCASSYDSSGNTIYFGEGSWLTVV.